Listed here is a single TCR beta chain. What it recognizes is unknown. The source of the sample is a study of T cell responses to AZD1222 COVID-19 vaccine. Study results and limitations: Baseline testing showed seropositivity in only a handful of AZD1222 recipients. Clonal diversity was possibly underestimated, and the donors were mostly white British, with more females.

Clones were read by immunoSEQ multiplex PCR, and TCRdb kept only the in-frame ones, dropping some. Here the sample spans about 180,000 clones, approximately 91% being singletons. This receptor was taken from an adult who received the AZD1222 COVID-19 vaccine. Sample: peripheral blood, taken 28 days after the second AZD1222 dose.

The CDR3 region has the DNA TGTGCCAGCAGTTTGAGGCTAGCGGGCGAGACCCAGTACTTC. The encoded protein is CASSLRLAGETQYF. This chain connects TRBV27 to TRBJ2-5, with TRBD2 identical over 8 bases. The length of the CDR3 is 14 residues. The junction had 5 bases not matched to a gene; V was cut back by 3 bases and J by 5 bases. The germline CDR1 and CDR2 sequences are MNHEY and SMNVEV (reference sequence).